This TCR beta chain was observed in a study of Graves' ophthalmopathy and Graves' hyperthyroidism. The CDR3 runs 15 residues. Looked up from germline, CDR1 is LNHDA and CDR2 is SQIVND (reference sequence). V lost 5 bases, J lost 2 bases, and 12 bases lay in between. Details on this clonotype: The antigen remains unidentified.

Other autoimmune disease, uncontrolled infection, pregnancy and lactation led to exclusion. Investigators amplified TCR beta CDR3 regions from RNA transcripts. The workflow started with a first-round RT-PCR run with HTBI primers and then moved on to a second-round multiplex PCR. Each CDR3 protein is one row after TCRdb ran MiXCR on the multiplex PCR reads. The repertoire consists of around 590,000 distinct CDR3 sequences, with about 35% occurring once and the leading ten covering roughly 4.5%. General study results and limits: As the model predicted ophthalmopathy progression, it achieved a sensitivity of roughly 69% and a specificity of around 73%. Blood also carried most expanded thyroid clonotypes exceeding 0.001 frequency. Stable hyperthyroidism and ophthalmopathy were told apart by a 13-signature model, which achieved almost 90% sensitivity and just over 80% specificity.

The receptor comes from an adult man with Graves' hyperthyroidism. Source material: peripheral blood or thyroid tissue (not recorded which). The chain links TRBV19 to TRBJ1-4; no clear D. CDR3 nucleotides: TGTGCCAGTAGTCCAGATGGGCCGACTAATGAAAAACTGTTTTTT. It translates to CASSPDGPTNEKLFF.